This T cell receptor (beta chain) was profiled in a study of beta chain features in type 1 diabetes. At the level of the study: In all, some 100,000,000 sorted cells from all samples were analyzed.

This clone was picked up a small number of times. Its antigen is currently unknown. Every isolated RNA sample was fully reverse transcribed, so sequencing captured expressed TCRB transcripts. Profiling relied on immunoSEQ multiplex PCR, and the TCRdb table lists in-frame clones only, not all of them. The sample consists of about 160,000 clones, roughly 9% of them appearing once. Broader study findings: Moderate but significant shortening of TCRB CDR3s was recorded in all four CD4+ subsets from Type 1 diabetes patients.

This CDR3 has 17 residues. CDR1 and CDR2 (germline): SGHDT, YYEEEE. After removal of 4 bases from V and 0 bases from J, the junction contained 10 bases not matched to a gene. The sequence was obtained from a woman in her twenties or thirties with type 1 diabetes. V is TRBV5-6 and J is TRBJ2-1, with 7 bases that match TRBD1. Sequenced material: central memory CD4+ T cells from blood. This CDR3 reads CASSILTGLNSYNEQFF. CDR3 nucleotide sequence: TGTGCCAGCAGCATATTGACAGGGCTAAACTCCTACAATGAGCAGTTCTTC.